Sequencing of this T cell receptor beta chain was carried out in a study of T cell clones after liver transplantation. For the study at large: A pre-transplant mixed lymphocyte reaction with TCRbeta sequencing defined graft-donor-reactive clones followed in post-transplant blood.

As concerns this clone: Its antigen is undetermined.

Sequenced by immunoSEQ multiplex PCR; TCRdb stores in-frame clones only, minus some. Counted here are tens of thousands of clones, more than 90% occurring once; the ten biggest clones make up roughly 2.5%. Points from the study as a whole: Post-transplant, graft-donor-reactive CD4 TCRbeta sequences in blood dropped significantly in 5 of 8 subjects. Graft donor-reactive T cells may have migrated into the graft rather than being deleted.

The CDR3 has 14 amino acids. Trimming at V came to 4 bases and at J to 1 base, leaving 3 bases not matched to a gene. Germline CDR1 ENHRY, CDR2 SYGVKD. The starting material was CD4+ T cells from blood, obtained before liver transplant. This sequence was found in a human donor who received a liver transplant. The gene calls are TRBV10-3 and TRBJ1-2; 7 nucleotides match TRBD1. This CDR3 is CAISARDSNYGYTF. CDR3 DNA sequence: TGTGCCATCAGTGCCCGGGACAGTAACTATGGCTACACCTTC.